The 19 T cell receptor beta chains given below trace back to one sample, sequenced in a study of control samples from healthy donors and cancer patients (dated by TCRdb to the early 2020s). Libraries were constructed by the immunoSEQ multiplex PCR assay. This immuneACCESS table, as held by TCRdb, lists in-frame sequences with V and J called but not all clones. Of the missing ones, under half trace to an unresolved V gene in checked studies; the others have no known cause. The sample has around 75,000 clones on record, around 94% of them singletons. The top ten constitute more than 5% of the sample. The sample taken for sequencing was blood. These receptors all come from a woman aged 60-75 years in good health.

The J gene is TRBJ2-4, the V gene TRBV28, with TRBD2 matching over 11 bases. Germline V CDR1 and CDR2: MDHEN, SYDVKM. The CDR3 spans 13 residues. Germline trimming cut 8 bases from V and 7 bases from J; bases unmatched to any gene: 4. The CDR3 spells CASELAGGNIQYF. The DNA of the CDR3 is TGTGCCAGCGAATTAGCGGGAGGGAACATTCAGTACTTC. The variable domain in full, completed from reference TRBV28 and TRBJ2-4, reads DVKVTQSSRYLVKRTGEKVFLECVQDMDHENMFWYRQDPGLGLRLIYFSYDVKMKEKGDIPEGYSVSREKKERFSLILESASTNQTSMYLCASELAGGNIQYFGAGTRLSVL.

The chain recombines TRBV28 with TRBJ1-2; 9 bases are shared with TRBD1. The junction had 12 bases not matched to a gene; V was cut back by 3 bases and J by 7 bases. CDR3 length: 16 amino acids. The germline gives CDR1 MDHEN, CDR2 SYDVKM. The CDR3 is CASSFGRDRVFGGYTF. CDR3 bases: TGTGCCAGCAGTTTTGGAAGGGACAGGGTATTCGGTGGCTACACCTTC.

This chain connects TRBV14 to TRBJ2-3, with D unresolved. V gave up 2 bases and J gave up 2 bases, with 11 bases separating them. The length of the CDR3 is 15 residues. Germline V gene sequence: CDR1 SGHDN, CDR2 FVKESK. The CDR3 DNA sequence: TGTGCCAGCAGCCAAAGTCGACGAGTCACAGATACGCAGTATTTT. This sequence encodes CASSQSRRVTDTQYF.

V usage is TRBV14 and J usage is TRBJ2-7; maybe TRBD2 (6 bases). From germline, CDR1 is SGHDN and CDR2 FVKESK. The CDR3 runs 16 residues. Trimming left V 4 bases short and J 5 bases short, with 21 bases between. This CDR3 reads CASSPKPGLARDEQYF. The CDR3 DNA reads TGTGCCAGCAGCCCCAAACCGGGACTTGCCCGGGACGAGCAGTACTTC.

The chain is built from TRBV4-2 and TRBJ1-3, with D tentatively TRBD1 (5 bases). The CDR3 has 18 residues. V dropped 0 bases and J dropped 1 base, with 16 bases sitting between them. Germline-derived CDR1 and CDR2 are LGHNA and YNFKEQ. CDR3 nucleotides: TGTGCCAGCAGCCAAGAAGTTCGGAGCAGACAGTCTGGAAACACCATATATTTT. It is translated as CASSQEVRSRQSGNTIYF.

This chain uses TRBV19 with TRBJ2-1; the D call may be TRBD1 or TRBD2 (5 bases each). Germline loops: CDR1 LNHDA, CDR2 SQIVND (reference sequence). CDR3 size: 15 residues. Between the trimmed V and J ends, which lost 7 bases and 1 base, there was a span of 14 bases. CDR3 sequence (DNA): TGTGCCAGTAAAGAGGGGCAGGGATCCTACAATGAGCAGTTCTTC. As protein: CASKEGQGSYNEQFF.

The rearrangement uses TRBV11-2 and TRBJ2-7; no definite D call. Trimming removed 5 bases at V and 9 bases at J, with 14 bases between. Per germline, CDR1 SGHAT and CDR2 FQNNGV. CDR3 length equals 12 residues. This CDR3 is CASSQPPRGQYF. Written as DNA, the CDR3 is TGTGCCAGCAGCCAACCCCCCAGAGGGCAGTACTTC.

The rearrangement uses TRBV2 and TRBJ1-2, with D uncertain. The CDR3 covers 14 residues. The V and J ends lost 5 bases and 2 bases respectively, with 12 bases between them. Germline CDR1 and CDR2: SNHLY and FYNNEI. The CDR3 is CASSSRTLNYGYTF. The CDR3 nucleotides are TGTGCCAGCAGTAGTAGGACCTTAAACTATGGCTACACCTTC.

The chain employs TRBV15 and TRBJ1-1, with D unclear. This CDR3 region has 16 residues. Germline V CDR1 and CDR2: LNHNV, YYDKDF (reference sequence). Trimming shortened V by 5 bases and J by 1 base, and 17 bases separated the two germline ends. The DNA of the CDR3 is TGTGCCACCAGCGGACGATTACCGATGAGGAACACTGAAGCTTTCTTT. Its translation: CATSGRLPMRNTEAFF.

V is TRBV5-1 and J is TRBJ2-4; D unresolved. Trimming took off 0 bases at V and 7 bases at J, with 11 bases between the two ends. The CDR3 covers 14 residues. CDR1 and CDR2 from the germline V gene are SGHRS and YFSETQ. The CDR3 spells CASSLVSPRNIQYF. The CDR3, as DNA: TGCGCCAGCAGCTTGGTGTCTCCCAGGAACATTCAGTACTTC.

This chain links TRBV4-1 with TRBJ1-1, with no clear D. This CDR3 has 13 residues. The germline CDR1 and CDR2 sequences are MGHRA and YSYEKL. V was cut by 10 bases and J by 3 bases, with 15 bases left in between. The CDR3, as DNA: TGCGCCACCGGCTTCAGGCTTTACACTGAAGCTTTCTTT. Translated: CATGFRLYTEAFF.

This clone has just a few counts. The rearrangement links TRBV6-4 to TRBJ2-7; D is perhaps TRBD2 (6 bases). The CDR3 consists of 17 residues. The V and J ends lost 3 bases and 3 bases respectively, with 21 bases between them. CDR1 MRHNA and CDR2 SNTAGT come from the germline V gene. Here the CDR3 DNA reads TGTGCCAGCAGTGATGCCCATGGGACTCTGTCGTACTACGAGCAGTACTTC. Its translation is CASSDAHGTLSYYEQYF.

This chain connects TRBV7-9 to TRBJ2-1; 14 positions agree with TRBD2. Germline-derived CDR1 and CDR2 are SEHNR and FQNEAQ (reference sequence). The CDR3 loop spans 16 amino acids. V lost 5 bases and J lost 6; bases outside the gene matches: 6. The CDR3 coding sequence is TGTGCCAGCAGCCTATCCGGGACTAGCGGGGGCAATGAGCAGTTCTTC. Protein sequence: CASSLSGTSGGNEQFF. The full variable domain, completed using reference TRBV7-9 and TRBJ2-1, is DTGVSQNPRHKITKRGQNVTFRCDPISEHNRLYWYRQTLGQGPEFLTYFQNEAQLEKSRLLSDRFSAERPKGSFSTLEIQRTEQGDSAMYLCASSLSGTSGGNEQFFGPGTRLTVL.

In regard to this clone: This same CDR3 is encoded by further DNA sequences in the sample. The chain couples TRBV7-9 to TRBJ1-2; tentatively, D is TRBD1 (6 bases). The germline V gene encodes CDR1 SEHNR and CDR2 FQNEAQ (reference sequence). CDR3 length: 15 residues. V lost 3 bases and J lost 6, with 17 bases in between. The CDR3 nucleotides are TGTGCCAGCAGCTTTGATTTAAGTCGGGGGCATGGCTACACCTTC. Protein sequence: CASSFDLSRGHGYTF.

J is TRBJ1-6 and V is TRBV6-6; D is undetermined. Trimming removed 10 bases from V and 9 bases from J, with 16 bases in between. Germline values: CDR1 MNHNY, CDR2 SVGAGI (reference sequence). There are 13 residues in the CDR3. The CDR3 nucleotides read TGTGCCACCAACTGGGGTTTCGCTTCACCCCTCCACTTT. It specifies CATNWGFASPLHF.

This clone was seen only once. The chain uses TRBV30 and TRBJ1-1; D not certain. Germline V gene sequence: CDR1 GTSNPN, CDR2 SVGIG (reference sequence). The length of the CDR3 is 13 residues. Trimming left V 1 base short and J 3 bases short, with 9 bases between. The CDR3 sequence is CAWSDLGDTEAFF. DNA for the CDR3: TGTGCCTGGAGTGACCTAGGCGACACTGAAGCTTTCTTT.

The CDR3 bases are TGTGCCAGTCAACCCGGGACTAGCTCCGGGGAGCTGTTTTTT. This translates into CASQPGTSSGELFF. The chain employs TRBV19 and TRBJ2-2; 9 bases match TRBD2. The CDR3 is 14 residues long. Germline V gene data show CDR1 as LNHDA and CDR2 as SQIVND (reference sequence). Trimming removed 8 bases from V and 6 bases from J; junction bases left unmatched: 7.

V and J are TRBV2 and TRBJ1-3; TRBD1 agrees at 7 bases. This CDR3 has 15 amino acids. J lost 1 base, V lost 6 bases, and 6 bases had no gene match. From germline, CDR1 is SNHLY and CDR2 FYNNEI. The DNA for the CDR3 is TGTGCCAGCAGGGCGCAGGGGGGGTCTGGAAACACCATATATTTT. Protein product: CASRAQGGSGNTIYF. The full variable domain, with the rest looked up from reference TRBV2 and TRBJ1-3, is EPEVTQTPSHQVTQMGQEVILRCVPISNHLYFYWYRQILGQKVEFLVSFYNNEISEKSEIFDDQFSVERPDGSNFTLKIRSTKLEDSAMYFCASRAQGGSGNTIYFGEGSWLTVV.

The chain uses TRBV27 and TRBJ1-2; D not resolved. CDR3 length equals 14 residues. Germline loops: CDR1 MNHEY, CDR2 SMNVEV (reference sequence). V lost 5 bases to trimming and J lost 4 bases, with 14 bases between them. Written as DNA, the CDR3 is TGTGCCAGCAGTAGTAACAGCTTCTTCTATGGCTACACCTTC. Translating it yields CASSSNSFFYGYTF.